The clone carrying this TCR beta chain has ten or more counts. Amplification from RNA transcripts yielded the TCR beta CDR3 regions. In the first round, RT-PCR was carried out with HTBI primers, and a multiplex PCR formed the second round. A single record per CDR3 protein comes from TCRdb applying MiXCR to the multiplex PCR reads. The sample carries about 500,000 distinct CDR3 sequences, around 14% recorded once. This specimen comes from a study of Graves' ophthalmopathy and Graves' hyperthyroidism. Diagnostic conclusions were grounded in clinical symptoms, serum thyroxine, TRAb, thyroid ultrasound and orbital computed tomography. CDR1 is SGHTA, CDR2 FQGNSA, per germline. The CDR3 spans 13 residues. V was trimmed by 1 base and J by 3 bases, leaving 7 bases between them.

Sequenced input: blood. This clonotype was obtained from a woman in her thirties with Graves' ophthalmopathy. The chain uses TRBV7-2 and TRBJ2-7; no reliable D call. Here the CDR3 reads CASSLVSDYEQYF. DNA for the CDR3: TGTGCCAGCAGCTTAGTGTCTGACTACGAGCAGTACTTC.